This entry features one T cell receptor (beta chain) sequence. In the original processing: Nucleated cell number was recorded as an estimate derived from reference gene primer amplification. Data came from immunoSEQ multiplex PCR; TCRdb stores just in-frame clones and leaves some out. The V and J calls and clone size are taken from that table; D and trimming were inferred from the DNA. The sample has 200,000 to 300,000 clones; around 86% are singletons. The entry originates in a study of blood T cell repertoires in COVID-19. The CDR3 has 13 amino acids. The V gene's germline CDR1 is SGDLS and CDR2 YYNGEE. The junction had 8 bases not matched to a gene; V was cut back by 4 bases and J by 8 bases. Seattle cases were enrolled at active infection and followed longitudinally.

The sequenced sample was peripheral blood. This clonotype was obtained from a woman in her sixties or seventies with COVID-19, enrolled during active disease. The rearrangement uses TRBV9 and TRBJ1-2, with 7 positions matching TRBD1. The CDR3 region has the DNA TGTGCCAGCAGCAGTAGGGGGCTACAAGGCTACACCTTC. Translated, it gives CASSSRGLQGYTF.